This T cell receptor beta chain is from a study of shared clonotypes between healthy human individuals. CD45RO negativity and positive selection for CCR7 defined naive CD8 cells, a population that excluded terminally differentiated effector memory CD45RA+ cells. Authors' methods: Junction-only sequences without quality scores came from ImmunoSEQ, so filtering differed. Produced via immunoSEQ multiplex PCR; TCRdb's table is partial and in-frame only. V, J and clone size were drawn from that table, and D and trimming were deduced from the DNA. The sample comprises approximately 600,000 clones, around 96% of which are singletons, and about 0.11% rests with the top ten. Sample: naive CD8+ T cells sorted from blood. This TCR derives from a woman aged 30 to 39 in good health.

This CDR3 is CASSHQTGVQETQYF. The CDR3 region has the DNA TGTGCCAGCAGCCACCAAACAGGGGTCCAAGAGACCCAGTACTTC. The chain combines TRBV6-5 with TRBJ2-5; 7 nucleotides agree with TRBD1. The CDR3 is 15 amino acids. V shed 6 bases, J shed 1 base, and the junction held 8 bases outside the gene matches. Germline CDR1 is MNHEY and CDR2 is SVGAGI.